This TCR beta chain is drawn from a study of CD8 T cells in Susac syndrome. Germline CDR1 and CDR2: LGHDT and YNNKEL (reference sequence). The V gene lost 8 bases and the J gene lost 4 bases, with 23 bases spanning the gap. The CDR3 consists of 16 residues. An input of about 0.5 to 1 ug of RNA was subjected to reverse transcription using random hexamers. Amplification of TCR beta CDR3 spanned 54 Vbeta and 13 Jbeta via immunoSEQ multiplex PCR. TCRdb used MiXCR to reprocess the immunoSEQ multiplex PCR reads, holding one entry per CDR3 protein. The repertoire holds about 130,000 distinct CDR3 sequences, with 90% to 95% as singletons. Study findings and constraints: The study recognized that the number of individuals in its TCR sequencing and HLA analysis was relatively small.

Peripheral blood CD8+ and CD4+ T cells were profiled by TCR beta sequencing. TEMRA cells were FACS-enriched, and CD8+ and CD4+ T cells were isolated negatively. Concerning this clonotype itself: Its target is not known.

The rearrangement uses TRBV3-1 and TRBJ1-1; the D gene is possibly TRBD1 (5 bases). The sequenced sample was CD4+ T cells from PBMCs. The receptor was isolated from a human donor with multiple sclerosis. The CDR3, as DNA: TGTGCCAGCGGGGGTTACGGAAAAGGGCTGGGCACTGAAGCTTTCTTT. Protein: CASGGYGKGLGTEAFF.